The 24 T cell receptor beta chains below come from one sample, sequenced in a study of tumor-infiltrating lymphocytes in primary liver carcinoma. Starting material of 500 ng total RNA yielded TCR beta cDNA via a constant-region primer. ARM-PCR, slightly modified, supplied the TCR beta libraries through three nested multiplex PCR rounds. The two initial PCR rounds, about 9 cycles each, used TRBV1-TRBV30 forward and C-beta reverse primers. TCRdb reprocessed the multiplex PCR reads with MiXCR, giving one entry per CDR3 protein. The repertoire includes about 330,000 distinct CDR3 sequences, approximately 65% of them detected once, and under 8.5% sits in the top ten. Germline DNA was extracted too, while blood RNA derived from unsorted whole blood. Material for sequencing was peripheral blood. These receptors came from a man aged 35-49 years with primary liver carcinoma and hepatitis B virus infection.

The V gene is TRBV11-2, the J gene TRBJ2-1, with D unresolved. Looked up from germline, CDR1 is SGHAT and CDR2 is FQNNGV. V shed 5 bases and J shed 13 bases, with 15 bases lying between them. CDR3 length: 12 amino acids. As DNA, the CDR3 is TGTGCCAGCAGCACCGCGTCACACGAACAGTTCTTC. This encodes CASSTASHEQFF.

This clonotype was recorded many times. V usage is TRBV4-1 and J usage is TRBJ2-1; 12 positions match TRBD2. The CDR3 covers 18 residues. CDR1 and CDR2 (germline): MGHRA, YSYEKL. Losses at the gene ends were 1 base for V and 4 bases for J; bases not matched to a gene: 8. CDR3 DNA sequence: TGCGCCAGCAGCCAAGCTCCGTCTAGCGGGAGGGGTTACAATGAGCAGTTCTTC. Amino acid sequence: CASSQAPSSGRGYNEQFF.

This clonotype was observed many times. The chain joins TRBV12-3 or TRBV12-4 to TRBJ2-3; 12 bases agree with TRBD2. This CDR3 is built from 20 residues. After removal of 4 bases from V and 6 bases from J, the junction contained 20 bases not matched to a gene. The CDR3 protein is CASSSGLAGKEGRSRDTQYF. In DNA, the CDR3 is TGTGCCAGCAGTTCGGGACTAGCGGGCAAAGAAGGTAGATCCCGGGATACGCAGTATTTT.

The rearrangement joins TRBV11-2 to TRBJ2-3, with no clear D. V was pared by 7 bases and J by 2 bases, with 16 bases between. This CDR3 is built from 15 residues. Germline-derived CDR1 and CDR2 are SGHAT and FQNNGV. The CDR3 spells CASIHKARNTDTQYF. The CDR3 bases are TGTGCCAGCATCCATAAAGCGCGGAACACAGATACGCAGTATTTT.

V usage is TRBV10-3 and J usage is TRBJ2-1, with 7 nucleotides matching TRBD2. V lost 5 bases, J lost 6 bases, and 13 bases stayed unmatched. The germline CDR1 and CDR2 sequences are ENHRY and SYGVKD. The CDR3 consists of 16 residues. The CDR3 DNA reads as TGTGCCATCAGTAATCGGGCCGGGACTATAGGCAATGAGCAGTTCTTC. Its protein product is CAISNRAGTIGNEQFF.

This clonotype was seen just once. The rearrangement links TRBV11-2 to TRBJ2-7, with D possibly called TRBD1 or TRBD2 (5 bases each). The CDR3 consists of 16 residues. V shed 1 base and J shed 1 base, with 14 bases lying between them. Per the germline V gene, CDR1 is SGHAT and CDR2 is FQNNGV. The CDR3 is CASSLAGPTGSYEQYF. CDR3 DNA: TGTGCCAGCAGCTTAGCGGGACCAACGGGTTCCTACGAGCAGTACTTC. Supplemented by reference TRBV11-2 and TRBJ2-7, the full variable domain reads EAGVAQSPRYKIIEKRQSVAFWCNPISGHATLYWYQQILGQGPKLLIQFQNNGVVDDSQLPKDRFSAERLKGVDSTLKIQPAKLEDSAVYLCASSLAGPTGSYEQYFGPGTRLTVT.

In regard to this clonotype: Being one base from a much bigger clone, this may be a read error. This rearrangement joins TRBV4-2 to TRBJ2-2; D gene unclear. This CDR3 comprises 15 residues. Looked up from germline, CDR1 is LGHNA and CDR2 is YNFKEQ. CDR3 DNA sequence: TGTGCCAGCAGACAAGATCGGCAGTTCACCGGGGAGCTGTTTTTT. This sequence encodes CASRQDRQFTGELFF.

On this clonotype itself: Germline is not matched at one junction end, which may reflect a read error. This rearrangement joins TRBV6-1 to TRBJ2-1, with unresolved D. This CDR3 comprises 14 residues. Germline V CDR1 and CDR2: MNHNS, SASEGT. The CDR3 DNA follows: TGTGCCAGCAGTGAGGGCCTCTCCTACAGTGAGCAGTCCTTC. Protein sequence: CASSEGLSYSEQSF.

To note about this clonotype: A much more abundant neighbour one base away suggests this may be a read error. This chain connects TRBV6-2 or TRBV6-3 to TRBJ2-5, with 11 bases identical to TRBD1. Germline CDR1 reads MNHEY; CDR2 reads SVGEGT. The CDR3 consists of 15 residues. J lost 2 bases, V lost 7 bases, and 6 bases had no gene match. Here the CDR3 DNA reads TGTGCCAGCACCTTGGGACAGGGGGTACAAGAGACCCAGTACTTC. The encoded protein is CASTLGQGVQETQYF.

The chain couples TRBV21-1 to TRBJ2-1; TRBD1 is taken as the D call from the table, unchecked against the DNA. TRBV21-1 is flagged as a pseudogene. The CDR3 runs to 18 residues. The CDR3 bases are TGTGCCAGCAGCAAAGAGCGGGACAAGGACCGAAGGAGTCATGAGCAGTTCTTC. Encoded protein: CASSKERDKDRRSHEQFF.

This clonotype was found once. This may be a read error: a much more frequent sequence differs by one nucleotide. The chain uses TRBV29-1 and TRBJ1-3; a possible D gene is TRBD1 (5 bases). From germline, CDR1 is SQVTM and CDR2 ANQGSEA. This CDR3 comprises 15 residues. The CDR3 DNA reads as TGCAACGTTGAAGATGAGGGGTTCTCTGGAAACACCATATATTTT. Protein: CNVEDEGFSGNTIYF.

About this clonotype: The missing conserved phenylalanine or tryptophan at the end of this CDR3 makes a read error likely. The V gene is TRBV11-2, the J gene TRBJ2-1, with D possibly being TRBD2 (6 bases). The CDR3 spans 13 residues. The V gene's germline CDR1 is SGHAT and CDR2 FQNNGV. V was cut by 7 bases and J by 4 bases, with 11 bases left in between. The CDR3 region is CASNSGEYNEQFL. The DNA of the CDR3 is TGTGCCAGCAACTCGGGAGAGTACAATGAGCAGTTCTTA.

With respect to this clonotype: Relative to the germline gene, one junction end is altered; a read error may explain this. V usage is TRBV11-2 and J usage is TRBJ2-1; D ambiguous. The CDR3 is 11 amino acids. Germline CDR1 is SGHAT and CDR2 is FQNNGV. The CDR3: CDSILEVQQFF. The CDR3 nucleotides are TGTGACAGCATTCTTGAGGTTCAGCAATTCTTC.

As concerns this clonotype: An end of the junction differs from the germline gene, which may be a read error. CDR3 amino acids: CASSLILGASYEKYF. CDR3 nucleotide sequence: TGTGCCAGCAGCTTAATTCTGGGGGCTTCCTACGAGAAGTACTTC. The rearrangement uses TRBV11-2 and TRBJ2-7; TRBD1 might be the D (6 bases). Germline CDR1 reads SGHAT; CDR2 reads FQNNGV. The CDR3 spans 15 residues.

A word on this clonotype: A much larger clone lies one base from this, so it may be a read error. This chain connects TRBV5-5 to TRBJ2-5, with 9 bases aligning to TRBD2. After removal of 6 bases from V and 7 bases from J, the junction contained 13 bases not matched to a gene. From germline, CDR1 is SGHKS and CDR2 YYEKEE (reference sequence). This CDR3 contains 15 residues. The CDR3 reads CASNDLAGGVGTQYF. The DNA of the CDR3 is TGTGCCAGCAACGATCTTGCGGGAGGGGTGGGGACCCAGTACTTC.

This clonotype came up a few times. This chain joins TRBV4-1 and TRBJ1-5; D is possibly TRBD1 (6 bases). The germline V gene has CDR1 MGHRA and CDR2 YSYEKL. The V end was cut by 0 bases, the J end by 2 bases, with 14 bases between. The length of the CDR3 is 17 residues. CDR3 residues: CASSQEGGGLGNQPQHF. DNA of the CDR3: TGCGCCAGCAGCCAAGAGGGAGGGGGGCTTGGCAATCAGCCCCAGCATTTT.

This chain links TRBV14 with TRBJ2-1; TRBD1 is a possible D gene (6 bases). The CDR3 consists of 15 residues. In germline, CDR1 is SGHDN, CDR2 FVKESK. CDR3: CVRSLYGQGFDEQFF. The CDR3 DNA follows: TGTGTCAGGAGCCTCTATGGGCAGGGGTTCGATGAGCAGTTCTTC.

A note on this clonotype: A much larger clone sits a single nucleotide away, making a read error possible. The chain carries TRBV4-2 and TRBJ2-2; D is unclear. The germline V gene has CDR1 LGHNA and CDR2 YNFKEQ. This CDR3 is built from 16 residues. As DNA, the CDR3 is TGTGTCAGCAGCCAAGATCCCGGACCCCACGACGGGGAGCTGTTTTTT. Translation: CVSSQDPGPHDGELFF.

Comment on this clonotype: Lacking the conserved final phenylalanine or tryptophan, this CDR3 likely reflects a read error. The chain employs TRBV11-2 and TRBJ2-7; D is possibly TRBD2 (6 bases). The CDR3 sequence is 14 residues long. Looked up from germline, CDR1 is SGHAT and CDR2 is FQNNGV. The CDR3 sequence: CVSSLDGSAYDQYL. The CDR3 nucleotides read TGTGTCAGCAGCTTAGACGGGAGTGCCTACGATCAGTACCTC.

Notes on this clonotype: The germline gene is not matched at one end of the junction; a read error may be the cause. The chain links TRBV7-8 to TRBJ2-7; maybe TRBD1 (6 bases). This CDR3 spans 14 amino acids. Per the germline V gene, CDR1 is SGHVS and CDR2 is FQNEAQ. For the CDR3, the DNA is TGTGCCATCAGCCTACCCGGACAGCCCTACGAGCAGTACTTC. As protein: CAISLPGQPYEQYF.

The chain combines TRBV5-4 with TRBJ2-1; 9 bases align to TRBD1. CDR1 and CDR2 from the germline V gene are SGHNT and YYREEE (reference sequence). V shed 3 bases and J 8 bases; nucleotides not matched to a gene: 12. The CDR3 has 16 amino acids. The CDR3 protein is CASSSPGTGRFDEQFF. CDR3 nucleotide sequence: TGTGCCAGCAGCTCCCCCGGGACAGGGAGATTCGATGAGCAGTTCTTC.

This clonotype was recorded a few times. This sequence joins TRBV10-1 and TRBJ2-1, with 7 bases identical to TRBD1. Per germline, CDR1 WNHNN and CDR2 SYGVQD (reference sequence). Trimming at V came to 2 bases and at J to 12 bases, leaving 10 bases not matched to a gene. This CDR3 comprises 14 residues. The CDR3 loop reads CASSENSRAGGQFF. The CDR3, as DNA: TGCGCCAGCAGTGAGAATAGTAGGGCAGGGGGGCAGTTCTTC.

The chain is built from TRBV12-2 and TRBJ2-2; the DNA was not used to check the table's D call, TRBD2. TRBV12-2 is a listed pseudogene. This CDR3 has 23 amino acids. This CDR3 is CASRLLGEAIISLAGDCAGELFF. CDR3 nucleotides: TGTGCAAGTCGCTTACTTGGAGAGGCCATTATTTCCCTAGCGGGAGATTGCGCCGGGGAGCTGTTTTTT.

This chain joins TRBV5-5 and TRBJ2-5; 7 bases fit TRBD1. Per germline, CDR1 SGHKS and CDR2 YYEKEE (reference sequence). The junction had 7 bases not matched to a gene; V was cut back by 0 bases and J by 2 bases. CDR3 length equals 16 residues. CDR3 sequence: CASSLGQGLVQETQYF. CDR3 nucleotide sequence: TGTGCCAGCAGCTTGGGACAGGGTTTGGTTCAAGAGACCCAGTACTTC.